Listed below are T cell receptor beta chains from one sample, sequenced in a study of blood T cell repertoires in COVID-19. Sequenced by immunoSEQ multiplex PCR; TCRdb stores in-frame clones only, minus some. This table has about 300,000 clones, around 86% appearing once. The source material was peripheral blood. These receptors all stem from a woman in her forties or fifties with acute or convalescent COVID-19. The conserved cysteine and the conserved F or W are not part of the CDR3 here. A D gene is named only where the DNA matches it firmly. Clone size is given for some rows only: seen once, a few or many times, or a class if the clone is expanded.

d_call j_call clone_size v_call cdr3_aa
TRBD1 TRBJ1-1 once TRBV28 ATTTGGTEAF
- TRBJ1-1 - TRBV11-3 ASSLDQGSEAF
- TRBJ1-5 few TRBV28 ASSLGEAGSNQPQH
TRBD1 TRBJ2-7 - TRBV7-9 ASSETGDWTYEQY
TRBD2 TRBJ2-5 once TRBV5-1 ASSPGTGLLETQY
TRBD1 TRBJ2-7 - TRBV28 ASSSPQGKSSYEQY
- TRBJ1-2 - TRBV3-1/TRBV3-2 ASSQARGNYGYT
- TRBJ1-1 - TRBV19 ASSLLRGGDTEAF
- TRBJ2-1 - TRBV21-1 ASILPGLAGYNEQF
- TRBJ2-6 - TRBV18 ASSPAWRATGANVLT
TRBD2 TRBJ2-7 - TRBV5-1 ASSSNPLPGGSEEQY
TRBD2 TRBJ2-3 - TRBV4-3 ASSPGTSVADTQY
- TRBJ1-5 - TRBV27 ASSPRGVSFDQPQH
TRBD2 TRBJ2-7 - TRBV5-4 ASSRRNGTSEQY
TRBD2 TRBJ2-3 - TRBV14 ASSLVLAGNTGTQY
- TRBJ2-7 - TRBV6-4 ASNDATACVQGYSSYEQY
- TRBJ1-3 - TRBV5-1 ASSLGDMVAGNTIY
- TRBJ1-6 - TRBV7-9 ASSLRRRFRGNNSPLH
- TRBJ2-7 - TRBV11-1 ASGETPTETEQY
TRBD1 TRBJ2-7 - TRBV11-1 ASSLALGQGTYEQY
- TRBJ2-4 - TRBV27 ASSLSRGKENIQY
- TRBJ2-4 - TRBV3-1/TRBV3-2 ASSRAGLAKNIQY